The text below deals with one T cell receptor beta chain. The data originate from a study of blood T cell repertoires in COVID-19. Study context: T cells, B-cell-depleted T cells, or PBMCs supplied cDNA or gDNA.

In the source study's methods: Quantification of nucleated cells was approximated via reference gene primer amplification. TCRdb's table, derived via immunoSEQ multiplex PCR, lists solely in-frame clones and lacks some. The D gene and trimming were derived from the DNA, and the V and J assignments and clone size from that table. In the table there are fewer than 90,000 clones, 80% to 90% of which are singletons. Trimming stripped 5 bases from V and 0 bases from J, with 14 bases between. CDR3 length: 15 amino acids. The germline CDR1 and CDR2 sequences are GTSNPN and SVGIG (reference sequence). Specimen: peripheral blood. The chain combines TRBV30 with TRBJ1-5, with D possibly matching TRBD1 (6 bases). The source of this sequence is a man aged 25 to 40 with acute or convalescent COVID-19. As DNA, the CDR3 is TGTGCCTGGGGCTTGGGACATTATAGCAATCAGCCCCAGCATTTT. It specifies CAWGLGHYSNQPQHF.